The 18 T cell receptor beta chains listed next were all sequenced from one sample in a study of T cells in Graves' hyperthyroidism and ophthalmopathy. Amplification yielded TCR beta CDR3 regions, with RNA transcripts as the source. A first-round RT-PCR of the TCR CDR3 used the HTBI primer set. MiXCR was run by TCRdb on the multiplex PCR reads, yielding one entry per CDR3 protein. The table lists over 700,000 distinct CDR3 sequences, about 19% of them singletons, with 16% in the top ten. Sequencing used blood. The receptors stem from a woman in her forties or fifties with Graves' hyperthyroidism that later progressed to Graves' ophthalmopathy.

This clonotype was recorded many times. The CDR3 coding sequence is TGTGCCAGCAGCGTCGGACAGGGGAAAGGCAACACTGAAGCTTTCTTT. This gives the protein CASSVGQGKGNTEAFF. This chain uses TRBV7-9 with TRBJ1-1; 9 bases agree with TRBD1. This CDR3 region has 16 residues. The V and J ends lost 5 bases and 2 bases, in that order; junction bases with no gene match: 9. CDR1 SEHNR and CDR2 FQNEAQ come from the germline V gene (reference sequence).

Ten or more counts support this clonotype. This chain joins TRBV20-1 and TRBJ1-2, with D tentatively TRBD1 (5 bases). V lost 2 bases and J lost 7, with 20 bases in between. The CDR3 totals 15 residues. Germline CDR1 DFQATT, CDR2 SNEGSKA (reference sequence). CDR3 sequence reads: CSARRTDTSSRGYTF. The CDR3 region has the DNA TGCAGTGCTAGAAGGACGGACACCAGTTCACGTGGCTACACCTTC.

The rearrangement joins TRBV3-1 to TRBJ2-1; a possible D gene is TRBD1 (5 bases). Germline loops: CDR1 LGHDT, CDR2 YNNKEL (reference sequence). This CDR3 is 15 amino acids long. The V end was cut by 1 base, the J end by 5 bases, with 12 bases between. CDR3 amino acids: CASSQARTPNNEQFF. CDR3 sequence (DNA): TGTGCCAGCAGCCAAGCTAGGACACCTAACAATGAGCAGTTCTTC.

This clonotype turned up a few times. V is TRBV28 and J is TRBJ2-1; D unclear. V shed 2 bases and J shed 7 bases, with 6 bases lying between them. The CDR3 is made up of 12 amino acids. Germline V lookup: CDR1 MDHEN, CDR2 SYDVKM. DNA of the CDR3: TGTGCCAGCAGTTTACGGCAGAATGAGCAGTTCTTC. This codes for CASSLRQNEQFF. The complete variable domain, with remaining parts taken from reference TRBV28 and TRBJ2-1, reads DVKVTQSSRYLVKRTGEKVFLECVQDMDHENMFWYRQDPGLGLRLIYFSYDVKMKEKGDIPEGYSVSREKKERFSLILESASTNQTSMYLCASSLRQNEQFFGPGTRLTVL.

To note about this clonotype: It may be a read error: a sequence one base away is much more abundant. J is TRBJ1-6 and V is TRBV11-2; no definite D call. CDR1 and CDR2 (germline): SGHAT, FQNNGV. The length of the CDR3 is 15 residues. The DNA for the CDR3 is TGTGCCAGCGTGGATGCAAGCTCCTATAATCCACCCCTCCACTTT. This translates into CASVDASSYNPPLHF.

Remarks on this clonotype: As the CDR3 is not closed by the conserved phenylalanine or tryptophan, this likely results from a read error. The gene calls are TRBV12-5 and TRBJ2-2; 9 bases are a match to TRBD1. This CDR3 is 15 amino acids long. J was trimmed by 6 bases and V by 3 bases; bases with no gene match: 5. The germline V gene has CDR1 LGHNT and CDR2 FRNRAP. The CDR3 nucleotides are TGTGCTAGTGGTTTTTGGACAGGGGTATCCGGGGAGCTGTTTTCT. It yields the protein CASGFWTGVSGELFS.

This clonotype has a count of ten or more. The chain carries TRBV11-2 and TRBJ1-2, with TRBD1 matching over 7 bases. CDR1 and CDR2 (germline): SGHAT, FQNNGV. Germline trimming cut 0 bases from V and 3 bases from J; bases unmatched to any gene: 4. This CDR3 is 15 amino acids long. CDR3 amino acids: CASSLEGGWDYGYTF. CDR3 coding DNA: TGTGCCAGCAGCTTAGAAGGGGGCTGGGACTATGGCTACACCTTC.

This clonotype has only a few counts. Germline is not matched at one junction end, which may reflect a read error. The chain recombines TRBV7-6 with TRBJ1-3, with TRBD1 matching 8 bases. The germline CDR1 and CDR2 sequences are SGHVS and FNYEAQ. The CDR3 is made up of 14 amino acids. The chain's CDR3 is CASSPPGTGSTIYF. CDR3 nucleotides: TGTGCCAGCAGCCCCCCCGGGACAGGAAGCACCATATATTTT.

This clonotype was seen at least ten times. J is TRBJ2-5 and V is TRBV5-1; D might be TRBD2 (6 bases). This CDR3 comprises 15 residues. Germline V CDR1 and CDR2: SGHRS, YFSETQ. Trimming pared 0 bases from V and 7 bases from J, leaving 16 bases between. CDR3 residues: CASSLDRGTLGTQYF. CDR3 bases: TGCGCCAGCAGCTTGGACCGCGGGACTCTTGGGACCCAGTACTTC.

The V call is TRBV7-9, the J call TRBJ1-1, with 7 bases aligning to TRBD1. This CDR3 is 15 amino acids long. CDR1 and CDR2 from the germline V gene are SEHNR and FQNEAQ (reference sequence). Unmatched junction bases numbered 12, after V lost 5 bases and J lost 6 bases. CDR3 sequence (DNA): TGTGCCAGCAGCCTCTCATACAGGGGAATCCCTGAAGCTTTCTTT. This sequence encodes CASSLSYRGIPEAFF. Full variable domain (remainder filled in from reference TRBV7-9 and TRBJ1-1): DTGVSQNPRHKITKRGQNVTFRCDPISEHNRLYWYRQTLGQGPEFLTYFQNEAQLEKSRLLSDRFSAERPKGSFSTLEIQRTEQGDSAMYLCASSLSYRGIPEAFFGQGTRLTVV.

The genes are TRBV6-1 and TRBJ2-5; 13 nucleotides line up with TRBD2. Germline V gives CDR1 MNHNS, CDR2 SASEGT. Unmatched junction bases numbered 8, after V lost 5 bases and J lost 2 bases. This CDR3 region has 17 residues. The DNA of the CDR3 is TGTGCCAGCAGTCGGGGGGGACTAGCGGGGCTACAAGAGACCCAGTACTTC. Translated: CASSRGGLAGLQETQYF.

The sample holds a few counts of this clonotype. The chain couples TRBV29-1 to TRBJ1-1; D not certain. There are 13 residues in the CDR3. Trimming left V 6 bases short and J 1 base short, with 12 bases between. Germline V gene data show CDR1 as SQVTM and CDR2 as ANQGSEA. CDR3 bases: TGCAGCGTGTTTGAAGAGGGGAACACTGAAGCTTTCTTT. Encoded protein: CSVFEEGNTEAFF. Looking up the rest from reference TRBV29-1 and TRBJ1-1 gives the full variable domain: SAVISQKPSRDICQRGTSLTIQCQVDSQVTMMFWYRQQPGQSLTLIATANQGSEATYESGFVIDKFPISRPNLTFSTLTVSNMSPEDSSIYLCSVFEEGNTEAFFGQGTRLTVV.

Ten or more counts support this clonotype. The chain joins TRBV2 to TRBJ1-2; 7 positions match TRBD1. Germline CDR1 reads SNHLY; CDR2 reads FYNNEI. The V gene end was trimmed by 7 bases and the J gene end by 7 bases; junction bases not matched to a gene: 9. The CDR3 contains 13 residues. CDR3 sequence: CASTIQGGSGYTF. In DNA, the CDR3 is TGTGCCAGCACCATCCAGGGGGGTTCTGGCTACACCTTC.

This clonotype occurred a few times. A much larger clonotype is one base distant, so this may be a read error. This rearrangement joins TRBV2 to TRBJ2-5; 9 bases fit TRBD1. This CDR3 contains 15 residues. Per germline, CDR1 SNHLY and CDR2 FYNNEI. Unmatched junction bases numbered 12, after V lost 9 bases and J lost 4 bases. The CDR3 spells CASHGRGQGRETQYF. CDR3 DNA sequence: TGTGCCAGTCACGGACGAGGACAGGGGCGAGAGACCCAGTACTTC.

CDR3 sequence reads: CASRSELNYEQYF. CDR3 nucleotide sequence: TGTGCCAGCAGATCTGAACTGAACTACGAGCAGTACTTC. V and J are TRBV7-2 and TRBJ2-7; D is undetermined. V was clipped by 6 bases and J by 3 bases, with 12 bases between them. The CDR3 is 13 residues long. Germline values: CDR1 SGHTA, CDR2 FQGNSA.

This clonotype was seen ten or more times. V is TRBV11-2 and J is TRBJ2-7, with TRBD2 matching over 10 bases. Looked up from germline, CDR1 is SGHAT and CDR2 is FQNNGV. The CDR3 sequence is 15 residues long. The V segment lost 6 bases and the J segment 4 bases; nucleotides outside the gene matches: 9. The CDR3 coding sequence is TGTGCCAGCAGTTTCATAGCGGGGGGACTTTACGAGCAGTACTTC. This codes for CASSFIAGGLYEQYF.

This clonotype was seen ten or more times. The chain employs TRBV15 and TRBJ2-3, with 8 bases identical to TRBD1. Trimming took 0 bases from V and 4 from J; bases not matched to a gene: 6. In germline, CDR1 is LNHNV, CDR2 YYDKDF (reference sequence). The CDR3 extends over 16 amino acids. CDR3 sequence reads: CATSREDRVVPDTQYF. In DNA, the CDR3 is TGTGCCACCAGCAGAGAGGACAGGGTAGTACCAGATACGCAGTATTTT. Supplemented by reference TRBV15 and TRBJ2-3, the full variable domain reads DAMVIQNPRYQVTQFGKPVTLSCSQTLNHNVMYWYQQKSSQAPKLLFHYYDKDFNNEADTPDNFQSRRPNTSFCFLDIRSPGLGDTAMYLCATSREDRVVPDTQYFGPGTRLTVL.

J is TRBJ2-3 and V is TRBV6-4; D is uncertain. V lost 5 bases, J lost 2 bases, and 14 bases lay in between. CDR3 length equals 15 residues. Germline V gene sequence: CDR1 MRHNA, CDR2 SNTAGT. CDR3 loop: CASSKLGGYTDTQYF. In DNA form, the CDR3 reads TGTGCCAGCAGTAAACTTGGCGGCTACACAGATACGCAGTATTTT.